The T cell receptor (beta chain) under discussion was sequenced for a study of blood T cells in healthy people across ages. This clonotype appeared a few times. The CDR3 totals 14 residues. V lost 7 bases and J lost 3, with 12 bases in between. Looked up from germline, CDR1 is LNHDA and CDR2 is SQIVND (reference sequence). The authors ran a second PCR of 7 to 11 cycles using a sample-barcoded 5' primer and a J-beta primer mix. TCRdb passed the 5' RACE reads through MiXCR, listing each CDR3 protein once. The table includes 630,000 or so distinct CDR3 sequences, about 30% detected once. The source is a woman aged 80 or over in good health. The chain combines TRBV19 with TRBJ2-2; no definite D call. Sequencing was performed on blood. Here the CDR3 reads CASNGGADTGELFF. DNA of the CDR3: TGTGCCAGTAACGGCGGCGCGGACACCGGGGAGCTGTTTTTT.